One sample yielded the 18 T cell receptor beta chains listed below, sequenced in a study of T cell repertoires in cytomegalovirus infection. One entry per CDR3 protein, called by TCRdb with MiXCR from the reads. The table includes roughly 570,000 distinct CDR3 sequences, under 45% detected once. These receptors have no known antigen. The material was cultured PBMCs, obtained from culture after CMV antigen stimulation. The receptor source for this set is a human donor in good health (CMV status not recorded). Some clones in this sample may be carry-over from other donors' samples.

The V call is TRBV24-1, the J call TRBJ2-2; D is perhaps TRBD1 (6 bases). The CDR3 covers 13 residues. Per germline, CDR1 KGHDR and CDR2 SFDVKD. V was shortened by 9 bases and J by 4 bases, with 11 bases between the two germline ends. In nucleotides, the CDR3 is TGTGCCACCTGGGACACAAGCACCGGGGAGCTGTTTTTT. It encodes CATWDTSTGELFF.

This clonotype was counted a single time. The chain has TRBV7-8 and TRBJ2-3; D is perhaps TRBD1 (6 bases). Germline V gives CDR1 SGHVS, CDR2 FQNEAQ. The V and J ends lost 5 bases and 4 bases respectively, with 13 bases between them. There are 14 residues in the CDR3. CDR3 sequence: CASSANSGADTQYF. Here the CDR3 DNA reads TGTGCCAGCAGCGCAAACTCAGGGGCAGATACGCAGTATTTT.

This chain uses TRBV19 with TRBJ2-3, with a weak D call TRBD2 (5 bases). The V gene's germline CDR1 is LNHDA and CDR2 SQIVND (reference sequence). Trimming pared 11 bases from V and 2 bases from J, leaving 14 bases between. This CDR3 has 13 amino acids. In DNA, the CDR3 is TGTGCCTGCCGGGGAAGATCCACAGATACGCAGTATTTT. Protein product: CACRGRSTDTQYF.

The chain employs TRBV7-2 and TRBJ2-5, with 7 bases matching TRBD2. The CDR3 covers 16 residues. V shed 1 base and J 3 bases; nucleotides not matched to a gene: 8. CDR1 and CDR2 (germline): SGHTA, FQGNSA. This chain's CDR3 is CASSLVGSGPEETQYF. Here the CDR3 DNA reads TGTGCCAGCAGCTTAGTCGGTAGCGGGCCGGAAGAGACCCAGTACTTC.

J is TRBJ2-1 and V is TRBV20-1, with 9 bases that match TRBD2. The germline V gene has CDR1 DFQATT and CDR2 SNEGSKA (reference sequence). With 0 bases clipped from V and 7 bases from J, the junction kept 10 bases outside the gene matches. This CDR3 is 16 amino acids long. The CDR3 DNA reads TGCAGTGCTAGAGATCGAGTTGAGACTAGCGGAAATGAGCAGTTCTTC. Its protein is CSARDRVETSGNEQFF.

The rearrangement joins TRBV11-3 to TRBJ2-5; D is perhaps TRBD1 or TRBD2 (7 bases each). Per germline, CDR1 SGHNT and CDR2 YENEEA. V lost 3 bases and J lost 4, with 18 bases in between. CDR3 length: 16 amino acids. As DNA, the CDR3 is TGTGCCAGCAGCTTGAGACAGGGAGGGTTCCGAGAGACCCAGTACTTC. This encodes CASSLRQGGFRETQYF.

The DNA of the CDR3 is TGTGCCAGCAGCTCGGGAGGGACAGGGGTCCACAATGAGCAGTTCTTC. The encoded protein is CASSSGGTGVHNEQFF. The chain combines TRBV7-2 with TRBJ2-1, with 10 bases that match TRBD1. There are 16 residues in the CDR3. The V segment lost 4 bases and the J segment 5 bases; nucleotides outside the gene matches: 8. Germline-derived CDR1 and CDR2 are SGHTA and FQGNSA.

This clonotype was recorded only once. The V call is TRBV7-8, the J call TRBJ1-2, with D possibly TRBD1 on 5 matching bases. V lost 4 bases and J 8 bases, leaving 11 bases between the germline ends. The CDR3 totals 12 residues. Per germline, CDR1 SGHVS and CDR2 FQNEAQ. The CDR3 is CASSSPGTGYTF. The CDR3 nucleotides read TGTGCCAGCAGCTCCCCAGGGACCGGCTACACCTTC. The whole variable domain, remainder taken from reference TRBV7-8 and TRBJ1-2, is GAGVSQSPRYKVAKRGQDVALRCDPISGHVSLFWYQQALGQGPEFLTYFQNEAQLDKSGLPSDRFFAERPEGSVSTLKIQRTQQEDSAVYLCASSSPGTGYTFGSGTRLTVV.

The chain employs TRBV11-2 and TRBJ2-3; 8 positions match TRBD2. CDR3 length equals 15 residues. Germline V gives CDR1 SGHAT, CDR2 FQNNGV. V gave up 3 bases and J gave up 6 bases; unmatched junction bases: 8. DNA for the CDR3: TGTGCCAGCAGCTTTCGCGGGGGGCCAGGGGATACGCAGTATTTT. It specifies CASSFRGGPGDTQYF.

This chain links TRBV2 with TRBJ1-1, with D unclear. Germline CDR1 SNHLY, CDR2 FYNNEI. Trimming stripped 4 bases from V and 3 bases from J, with 9 bases between. The CDR3 length is 13 residues. The CDR3: CASSVRLDTEAFF. Here the CDR3 DNA reads TGTGCCAGCAGTGTCAGGTTGGACACTGAAGCTTTCTTT.

The chain combines TRBV4-3 with TRBJ1-1; D uncertain. V lost 1 base, J lost 1 base, and 7 bases lay in between. The CDR3 runs 14 residues. Germline CDR1 is LGHNA and CDR2 is YSLEER. In DNA form, the CDR3 reads TGCGCCAGCAGCCAAGGGTGGGGGAACACTGAAGCTTTCTTT. The encoded protein is CASSQGWGNTEAFF.

The rearrangement joins TRBV20-1 to TRBJ2-1; 12 bases are a match to TRBD2. CDR3 length equals 15 residues. The V gene's germline CDR1 is DFQATT and CDR2 SNEGSKA (reference sequence). With V trimmed by 3 bases and J by 16 bases, 16 bases remained unmatched. CDR3 in amino acids: CSASATLTSGSVQFF. The CDR3 DNA reads TGCAGTGCTAGTGCAACATTGACTAGCGGGAGTGTCCAATTCTTC.

The gene calls are TRBV7-6 and TRBJ2-3; a weak D match, TRBD2 (5 bases). Germline V gene lookup returns CDR1 SGHVS and CDR2 FNYEAQ. The CDR3 length is 14 residues. V lost 4 bases, J lost 1 base, and 9 bases lay in between. CDR3 bases: TGTGCCAGCAGCTACCGAGCGGGCACAGATACGCAGTATTTT. Residues: CASSYRAGTDTQYF. The full variable domain, in which reference TRBV7-6 and TRBJ2-3 provide the parts outside the CDR3, is GAGVSQSPRYKVTKRGQDVALRCDPISGHVSLYWYRQALGQGPEFLTYFNYEAQQDKSGLPNDRFSAERPEGSISTLTIQRTEQRDSAMYRCASSYRAGTDTQYFGPGTRLTVL.

The chain links TRBV7-8 to TRBJ2-3, with TRBD1 as a possible D gene (6 bases). Trimming took 6 bases from V and 4 from J, leaving 14 bases between them. This CDR3 is 14 amino acids long. Germline assignment: CDR1 SGHVS and CDR2 FQNEAQ. This chain's CDR3 is CASSSQGSADTQYF. CDR3 nucleotides: TGTGCCAGCAGTTCGCAGGGGAGCGCAGATACGCAGTATTTT. The variable domain in full, with the rest retrieved from reference TRBV7-8 and TRBJ2-3, is GAGVSQSPRYKVAKRGQDVALRCDPISGHVSLFWYQQALGQGPEFLTYFQNEAQLDKSGLPSDRFFAERPEGSVSTLKIQRTQQEDSAVYLCASSSQGSADTQYFGPGTRLTVL.

The sample holds a few counts of this clonotype. The J gene is TRBJ2-7, the V gene TRBV7-2; 9 bases agree with TRBD2. With V trimmed by 1 base and J by 5 bases, 3 bases remained unmatched. CDR3 length equals 14 residues. Germline CDR1 SGHTA, CDR2 FQGNSA. CDR3 sequence: CASSLVGTSHEQYF. DNA of the CDR3: TGTGCCAGCAGCTTAGTAGGGACTAGCCACGAGCAGTACTTC.

The chain has TRBV20-1 and TRBJ2-1; 10 bases line up with TRBD2. This CDR3 is 14 amino acids long. The germline V gene has CDR1 DFQATT and CDR2 SNEGSKA (reference sequence). V gave up 6 bases and J gave up 8 bases; unmatched junction bases: 10. CDR3 bases: TGCAGTGCCCCTCTAGCGGGAGCATCAGATGAGCAGTTCTTC. Its protein is CSAPLAGASDEQFF.

This clonotype was counted between two and nine times. This chain links TRBV12-3 or TRBV12-4 with TRBJ2-1; D is perhaps TRBD2 (6 bases). The CDR3 is 14 amino acids. With 4 bases removed from V and 9 bases from J, the gap between germline ends came to 16 bases. The CDR3 region has the DNA TGTGCCAGCAGTTCAACCGGGAGCCGGGTTGAGCAGTTCTTC. Translation gives CASSSTGSRVEQFF.

This clonotype was seen a few times. The rearrangement uses TRBV29-1 and TRBJ2-1; 9 positions agree with TRBD1. This CDR3 is 11 amino acids long. Germline CDR1 SQVTM, CDR2 ANQGSEA. After removal of 7 bases from V and 7 bases from J, the junction contained 2 bases not matched to a gene. This CDR3 reads CSGGQGNEQFF. The CDR3 DNA follows: TGCAGCGGGGGACAGGGAAATGAGCAGTTCTTC.